Below are 18 T cell receptor beta chains sequenced from a single sample in a study of T-cell memory formation after mild COVID-19. TCRdb independently ran MiXCR on the 5' RACE reads; one entry per CDR3 protein. This sample has roughly 620,000 distinct CDR3 sequences, with about a sixth found just once. What was sequenced was PBMCs or a T cell subset sorted from them (not recorded which). The receptor set was obtained from an adult woman who had mild COVID-19 (a few samples of this study predate the infection). Cell type and time point are not known.

This clonotype was picked up many times. J is TRBJ2-7 and V is TRBV10-3; TRBD2 matches 12 bases. The CDR3 has 17 amino acids. V lost 0 bases, J lost 5 bases, and 8 bases stayed unmatched. Germline V CDR1 and CDR2: ENHRY, SYGVKD. As DNA, the CDR3 is TGTGCCATCAGTGAGTCTCCACTAGCGGGAGGACCCCACGAGCAGTACTTC. This codes for CAISESPLAGGPHEQYF.

This clonotype was observed a few times. The chain carries TRBV5-1 and TRBJ2-3; 7 bases match TRBD2. The CDR3 loop spans 14 amino acids. V gave up 6 bases and J gave up 4 bases; unmatched junction bases: 8. Germline V gene sequence: CDR1 SGHRS, CDR2 YFSETQ. CDR3 DNA sequence: TGCGCCAGCACCAAGCGGGGAGTTGCAGATACGCAGTATTTT. It translates to CASTKRGVADTQYF.

There are many counts of this clonotype. The V and J genes are TRBV6-1 and TRBJ2-3; D may correspond to TRBD1 or TRBD2 (5 bases each). Between the trimmed V and J ends, which lost 6 bases and 1 base, there was a span of 14 bases. Germline CDR1 is MNHNS and CDR2 is SASEGT. The CDR3 extends over 15 amino acids. CDR3 DNA: TGTGCCAGCAGGCCCCCGGGACGTCGCACAGATACGCAGTATTTT. This gives the protein CASRPPGRRTDTQYF.

The chain links TRBV18 to TRBJ1-5, with D unclear. Germline lookup yields CDR1 KGHSH and CDR2 LQKENI. The CDR3 totals 13 residues. The germline V and J ends were trimmed by 3 bases and 9 bases, with 12 bases remaining between them. The CDR3 here is CASSPGVAGPQHF. The CDR3 DNA is TGTGCCAGCTCACCCGGGGTGGCGGGGCCCCAGCATTTT. Supplemented by reference TRBV18 and TRBJ1-5, the full variable domain reads NAGVMQNPRHLVRRRGQEARLRCSPMKGHSHVYWYRQLPEEGLKFMVYLQKENIIDESGMPKERFSAEFPKEGPSILRIQQVVRGDSAAYFCASSPGVAGPQHFGDGTRLSIL.

V and J are TRBV18 and TRBJ1-1; no firm D call. From germline, CDR1 is KGHSH and CDR2 LQKENI. This CDR3 comprises 13 residues. The ends were cut back, 2 bases at V and 3 bases at J, with 7 bases in the middle. In DNA form, the CDR3 reads TGTGCCAGCTCACCAGGGCAAGACACTGAAGCTTTCTTT. This encodes CASSPGQDTEAFF.

The chain couples TRBV5-1 to TRBJ2-3; TRBD2 might be the D (5 bases). In germline, CDR1 is SGHRS, CDR2 YFSETQ. There are 12 residues in the CDR3. Trimming stripped 4 bases from V and 7 bases from J, with 10 bases between. The CDR3 region is CASSPEDYTQYF. In nucleotides, the CDR3 is TGCGCCAGCAGCCCTGAGGACTATACGCAGTATTTT. The complete variable domain, with remaining parts taken from reference TRBV5-1 and TRBJ2-3, reads KAGVTQTPRYLIKTRGQQVTLSCSPISGHRSVSWYQQTPGQGLQFLFEYFSETQRNKGNFPGRFSGRQFSNSRSEMNVSTLELGDSALYLCASSPEDYTQYFGPGTRLTVL.

The rearrangement links TRBV7-9 to TRBJ1-5; possible D gene TRBD1, 5 bases. The V gene lost 1 base and the J gene lost 6 bases, with 10 bases spanning the gap. The germline V gene has CDR1 SEHNR and CDR2 FQNEAQ (reference sequence). The CDR3 length is 14 residues. As DNA, the CDR3 is TGTGCCAGCAGCTTAGGGGACGTATCTCAGCCCCAGCATTTT. It codes for CASSLGDVSQPQHF.

The DNA for the CDR3 is TGTGCCAGCAGCCAAGAAGAACCCCAGTCCTCTACTTGGGGACTTTTCTTCTACAATGAGCAGTTCTTC. Protein sequence: CASSQEEPQSSTWGLFFYNEQFF. This chain uses TRBV4-2 with TRBJ2-1, with TRBD2 as a possible D gene (6 bases). V dropped 0 bases and J dropped 3 bases, with 33 bases sitting between them. This CDR3 region has 23 residues. Germline V lookup: CDR1 LGHNA, CDR2 YNFKEQ.

The table lists this clonotype with a few counts. The chain is built from TRBV24-1 and TRBJ2-2; D remains unclear. This CDR3 is built from 13 residues. In germline, CDR1 is KGHDR, CDR2 SFDVKD. V gave up 4 bases and J gave up 1 base, with 3 bases separating them. The CDR3 bases are TGTGCCACCAGTGAGGAGAACACCGGGGAGCTGTTTTTT. Residues: CATSEENTGELFF.

This clonotype turned up a few times. The gene calls are TRBV20-1 and TRBJ1-1; tentatively, D is TRBD1 (6 bases). V gave up 3 bases and J gave up 0 bases, with 17 bases separating them. Germline lookup yields CDR1 DFQATT and CDR2 SNEGSKA (reference sequence). CDR3 size: 16 residues. The CDR3 spells CSASPGGGQLNTEAFF. CDR3 DNA: TGCAGTGCTAGTCCCGGGGGTGGACAGTTGAACACTGAAGCTTTCTTT.

The chain has TRBV4-2 and TRBJ1-2, with 8 nucleotides matching TRBD1. After removal of 3 bases from V and 3 bases from J, the junction contained 12 bases not matched to a gene. CDR1 is LGHNA, CDR2 YNFKEQ, per germline. This CDR3 region has 17 residues. CDR3 coding DNA: TGTGCCAGCAGCCAGGGGGACCGGACAGGGATCGACTATGGCTACACCTTC. It translates to CASSQGDRTGIDYGYTF.

The chain employs TRBV5-1 and TRBJ1-1; D not certain. Germline values: CDR1 SGHRS, CDR2 YFSETQ. The CDR3 is made up of 15 amino acids. V lost 3 bases and J lost 0, with 12 bases in between. The DNA for the CDR3 is TGCGCCAGCAGCTCCCGCGGAGGAATGAACACTGAAGCTTTCTTT. It yields the protein CASSSRGGMNTEAFF.

This clonotype has just a few counts. The gene calls are TRBV6-5 and TRBJ2-2, with 12 bases fitting TRBD2. CDR1 is MNHEY, CDR2 SVGAGI, per germline. V lost 6 bases, J lost 5 bases, and 7 bases stayed unmatched. The CDR3 runs 16 residues. CDR3 amino acids: CASRALAGGRTGELFF. CDR3 sequence (DNA): TGTGCCAGCAGAGCACTAGCGGGGGGTAGGACCGGGGAGCTGTTTTTT.

The genes are TRBV6-1 and TRBJ2-3; TRBD2 agrees at 9 bases. This CDR3 is built from 16 residues. Germline V gene lookup returns CDR1 MNHNS and CDR2 SASEGT. V was pared by 2 bases and J by 3 bases, with 6 bases of the junction left unmatched. The CDR3 loop reads CASSELAGGVTDTQYF. DNA of the CDR3: TGTGCCAGCAGTGAACTCGCGGGGGGGGTTACAGATACGCAGTATTTT.

This clonotype was seen a handful of times. The chain recombines TRBV9 with TRBJ1-5, with a possible D match to TRBD1 (6 bases). Germline V gene data show CDR1 as SGDLS and CDR2 as YYNGEE. The V end lost 5 bases, the J end lost 2 bases, and 11 bases lay between the germline ends. The CDR3 is 14 residues long. As DNA, the CDR3 is TGTGCCAGCAGTGTGGGGGGCGGCAATCAGCCCCAGCATTTT. Protein: CASSVGGGNQPQHF.

V and J are TRBV12-3 or TRBV12-4 and TRBJ1-1; the match to TRBD1 covers 8 bases. The trim removed 6 bases at V and 2 bases at J, leaving 8 bases unmatched. The CDR3 extends over 15 amino acids. The CDR3 region is CASRLTGGRNTEAFF. CDR3 sequence (DNA): TGTGCCAGCAGACTAACAGGGGGAAGAAACACTGAAGCTTTCTTT.

The chain employs TRBV4-1 and TRBJ2-1; TRBD2 agrees at 13 bases. Germline loops: CDR1 MGHRA, CDR2 YSYEKL. The CDR3 is 18 amino acids. Trimming cost V 3 bases and J 5 bases; bases outside gene matches: 10. The CDR3 DNA is TGCGCCAGCAGCCAGGCTACTAGCGGGAGGGCCTCGGACAATGAGCAGTTCTTC. Translation gives CASSQATSGRASDNEQFF.

This clonotype came up many times. The chain links TRBV4-1 to TRBJ2-5; the D gene is possibly TRBD2 (6 bases). The CDR3 consists of 15 residues. CDR1 MGHRA and CDR2 YSYEKL come from the germline V gene. V lost 1 base, J lost 5 bases, and 14 bases lay in between. The CDR3 here is CASSQVQGEVETQYF. Here the CDR3 DNA reads TGCGCCAGCAGCCAAGTTCAAGGGGAGGTTGAGACCCAGTACTTC.